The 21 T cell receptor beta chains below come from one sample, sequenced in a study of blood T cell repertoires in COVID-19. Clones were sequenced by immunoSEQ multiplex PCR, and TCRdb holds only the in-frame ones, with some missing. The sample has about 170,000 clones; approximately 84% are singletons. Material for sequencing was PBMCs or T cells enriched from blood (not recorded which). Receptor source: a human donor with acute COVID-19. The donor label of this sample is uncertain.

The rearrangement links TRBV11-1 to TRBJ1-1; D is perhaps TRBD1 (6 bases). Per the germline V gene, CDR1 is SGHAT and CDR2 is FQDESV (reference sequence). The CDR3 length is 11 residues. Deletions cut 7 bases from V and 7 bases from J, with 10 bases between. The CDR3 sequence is CASTTGLEAFF. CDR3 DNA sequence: TGTGCCAGCACTACAGGGCTTGAAGCTTTCTTT.

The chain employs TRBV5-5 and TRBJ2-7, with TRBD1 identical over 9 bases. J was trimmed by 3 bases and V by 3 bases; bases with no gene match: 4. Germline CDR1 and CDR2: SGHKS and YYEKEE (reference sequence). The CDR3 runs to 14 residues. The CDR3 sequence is CASSSPTGGYEQYF. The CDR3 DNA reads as TGTGCCAGCAGCTCTCCGACAGGGGGCTACGAGCAGTACTTC.

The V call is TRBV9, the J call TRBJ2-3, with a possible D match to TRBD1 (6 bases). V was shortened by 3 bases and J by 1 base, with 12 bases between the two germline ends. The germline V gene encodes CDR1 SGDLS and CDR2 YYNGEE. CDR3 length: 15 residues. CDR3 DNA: TGTGCCAGCAGCGCCAGGGGAGAGGGCACAGATACGCAGTATTTT. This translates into CASSARGEGTDTQYF.

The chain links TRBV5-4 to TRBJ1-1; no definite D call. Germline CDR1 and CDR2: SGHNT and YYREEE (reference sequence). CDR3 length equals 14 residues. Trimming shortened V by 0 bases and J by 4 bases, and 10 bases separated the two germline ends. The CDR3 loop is CASSLAGVGTEAFF. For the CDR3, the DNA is TGTGCCAGCAGCTTGGCCGGGGTGGGCACTGAAGCTTTCTTT.

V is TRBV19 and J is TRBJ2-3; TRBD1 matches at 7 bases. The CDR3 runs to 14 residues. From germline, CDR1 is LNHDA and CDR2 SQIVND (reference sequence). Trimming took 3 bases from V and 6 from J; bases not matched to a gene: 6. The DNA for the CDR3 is TGTGCCAGTAGTATGGCCAGGGGGAAGGATACGCAGTATTTT. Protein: CASSMARGKDTQYF.

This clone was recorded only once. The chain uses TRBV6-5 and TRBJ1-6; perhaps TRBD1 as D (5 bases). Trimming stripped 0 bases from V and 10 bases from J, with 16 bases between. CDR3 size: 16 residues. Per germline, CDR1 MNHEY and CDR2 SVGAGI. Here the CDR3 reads CASSYSRPGLDSPLHF. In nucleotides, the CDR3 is TGTGCCAGCAGTTACTCTCGGCCGGGACTTGACTCACCCCTCCACTTT.

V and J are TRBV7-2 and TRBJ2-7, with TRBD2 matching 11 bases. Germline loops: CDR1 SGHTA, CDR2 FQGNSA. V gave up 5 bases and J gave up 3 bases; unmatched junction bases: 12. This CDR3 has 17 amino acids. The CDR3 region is CASSPLPGTSGNYEQYF. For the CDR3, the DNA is TGTGCCAGCAGCCCCCTTCCAGGGACTAGCGGCAACTACGAGCAGTACTTC.

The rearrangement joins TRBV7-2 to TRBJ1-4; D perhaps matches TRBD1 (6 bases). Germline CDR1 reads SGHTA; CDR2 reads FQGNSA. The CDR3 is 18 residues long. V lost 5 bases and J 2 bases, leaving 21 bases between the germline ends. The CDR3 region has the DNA TGTGCCAGCAGCAAAATACAGGGTTTGGTAGCGACTAATGAAAAACTGTTTTTT. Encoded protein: CASSKIQGLVATNEKLFF.

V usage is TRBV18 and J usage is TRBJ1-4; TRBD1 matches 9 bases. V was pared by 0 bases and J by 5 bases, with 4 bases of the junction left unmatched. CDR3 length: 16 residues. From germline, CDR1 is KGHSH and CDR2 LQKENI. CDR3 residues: CASSPPPGQGNEKLFF. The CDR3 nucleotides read TGTGCCAGCTCACCACCGCCTGGACAGGGGAATGAAAAACTGTTTTTT.

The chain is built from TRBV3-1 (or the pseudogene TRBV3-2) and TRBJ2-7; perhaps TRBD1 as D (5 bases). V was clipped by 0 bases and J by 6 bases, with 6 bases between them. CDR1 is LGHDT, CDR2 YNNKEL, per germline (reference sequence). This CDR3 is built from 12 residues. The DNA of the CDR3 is TGTGCCAGCAGCCAAGACAGGGCCGAGCAGTACTTC. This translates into CASSQDRAEQYF.

CDR3 amino acids: CAISEDRANYGYTF. In DNA, the CDR3 is TGTGCCATCAGTGAGGACAGGGCTAACTATGGCTACACCTTC. J is TRBJ1-2 and V is TRBV10-3; 7 bases fit TRBD1. Germline V gene sequence: CDR1 ENHRY, CDR2 SYGVKD. Trimming at V came to 2 bases and at J to 0 bases, leaving 0 bases not matched to a gene. The CDR3 has 14 amino acids.

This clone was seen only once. The CDR3 loop is CASSLKPAGPPNTEAFF. The CDR3 coding sequence is TGTGCCAGCAGCTTAAAGCCGGCAGGGCCCCCGAACACTGAAGCTTTCTTT. The V gene is TRBV7-8, the J gene TRBJ1-1; D is perhaps TRBD1 (5 bases). This CDR3 region has 17 residues. Germline lookup yields CDR1 SGHVS and CDR2 FQNEAQ. The V gene lost 2 bases and the J gene lost 1 base, with 17 bases spanning the gap.

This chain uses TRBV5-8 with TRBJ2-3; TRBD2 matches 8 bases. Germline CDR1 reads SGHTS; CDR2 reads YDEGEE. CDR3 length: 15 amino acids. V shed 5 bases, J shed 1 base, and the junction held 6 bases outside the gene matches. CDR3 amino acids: CASSPGTSRTDTQYF. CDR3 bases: TGTGCCAGCAGTCCCGGGACTAGTCGCACAGATACGCAGTATTTT.

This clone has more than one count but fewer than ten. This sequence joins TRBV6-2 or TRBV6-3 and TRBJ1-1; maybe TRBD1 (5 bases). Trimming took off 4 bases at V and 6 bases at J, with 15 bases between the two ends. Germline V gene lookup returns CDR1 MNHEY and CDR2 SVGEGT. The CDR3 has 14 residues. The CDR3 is CASSFGTRQAEAFF. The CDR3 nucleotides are TGTGCCAGCAGTTTTGGGACTCGCCAGGCTGAAGCTTTCTTT.

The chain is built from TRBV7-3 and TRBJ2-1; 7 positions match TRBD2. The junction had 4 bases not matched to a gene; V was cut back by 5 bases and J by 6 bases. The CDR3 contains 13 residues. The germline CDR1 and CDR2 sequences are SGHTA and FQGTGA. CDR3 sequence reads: CASSQTSRNEQFF. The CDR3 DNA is TGTGCCAGCAGCCAGACTAGCCGCAATGAGCAGTTCTTC.

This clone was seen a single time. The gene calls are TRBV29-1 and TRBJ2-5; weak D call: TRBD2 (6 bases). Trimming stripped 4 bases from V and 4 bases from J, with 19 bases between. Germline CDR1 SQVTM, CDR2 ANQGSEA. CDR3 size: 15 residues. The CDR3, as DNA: TGCAGCGTTGTGCGTCGGGGCCTGGGGGGAGAGACCCAGTACTTC. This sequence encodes CSVVRRGLGGETQYF.

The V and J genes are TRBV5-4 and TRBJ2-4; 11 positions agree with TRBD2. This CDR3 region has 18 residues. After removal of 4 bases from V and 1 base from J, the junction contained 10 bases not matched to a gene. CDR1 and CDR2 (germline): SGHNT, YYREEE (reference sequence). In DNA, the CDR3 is TGTGCCAGCAGCCTCACACTAGCGGGGGCCCTGGCCAAAAACATTCAGTACTTC. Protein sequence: CASSLTLAGALAKNIQYF.

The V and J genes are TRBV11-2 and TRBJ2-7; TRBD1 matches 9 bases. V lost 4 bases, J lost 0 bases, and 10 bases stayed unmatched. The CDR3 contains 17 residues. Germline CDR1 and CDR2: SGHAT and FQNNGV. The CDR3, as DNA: TGTGCCAGCAGCTACCTGAGGACAGGGGTCGGCTCCTACGAGCAGTACTTC. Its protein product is CASSYLRTGVGSYEQYF. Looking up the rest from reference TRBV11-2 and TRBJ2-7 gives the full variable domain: EAGVAQSPRYKIIEKRQSVAFWCNPISGHATLYWYQQILGQGPKLLIQFQNNGVVDDSQLPKDRFSAERLKGVDSTLKIQPAKLEDSAVYLCASSYLRTGVGSYEQYFGPGTRLTVT.

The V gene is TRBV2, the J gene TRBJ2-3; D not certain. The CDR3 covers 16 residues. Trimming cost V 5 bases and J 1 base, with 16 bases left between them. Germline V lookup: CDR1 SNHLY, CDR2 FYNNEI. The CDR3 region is CASSFYAIGGTDTQYF. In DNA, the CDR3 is TGTGCCAGCAGTTTCTACGCCATCGGTGGCACAGATACGCAGTATTTT.

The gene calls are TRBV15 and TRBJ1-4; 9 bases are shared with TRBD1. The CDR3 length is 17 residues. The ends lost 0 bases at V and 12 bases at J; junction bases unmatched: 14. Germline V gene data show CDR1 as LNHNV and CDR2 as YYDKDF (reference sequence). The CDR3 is CATSRDLGQGLSRELFF. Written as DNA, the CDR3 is TGTGCCACCAGCAGAGATTTGGGACAGGGCCTCAGTAGGGAACTGTTTTTT.

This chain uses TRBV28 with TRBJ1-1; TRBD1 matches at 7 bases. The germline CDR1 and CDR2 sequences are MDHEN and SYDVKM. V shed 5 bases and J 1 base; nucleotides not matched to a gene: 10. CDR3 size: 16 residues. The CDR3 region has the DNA TGTGCCAGCAGTCCCGGGACAGAAGTTTCGAACACTGAAGCTTTCTTT. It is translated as CASSPGTEVSNTEAFF.